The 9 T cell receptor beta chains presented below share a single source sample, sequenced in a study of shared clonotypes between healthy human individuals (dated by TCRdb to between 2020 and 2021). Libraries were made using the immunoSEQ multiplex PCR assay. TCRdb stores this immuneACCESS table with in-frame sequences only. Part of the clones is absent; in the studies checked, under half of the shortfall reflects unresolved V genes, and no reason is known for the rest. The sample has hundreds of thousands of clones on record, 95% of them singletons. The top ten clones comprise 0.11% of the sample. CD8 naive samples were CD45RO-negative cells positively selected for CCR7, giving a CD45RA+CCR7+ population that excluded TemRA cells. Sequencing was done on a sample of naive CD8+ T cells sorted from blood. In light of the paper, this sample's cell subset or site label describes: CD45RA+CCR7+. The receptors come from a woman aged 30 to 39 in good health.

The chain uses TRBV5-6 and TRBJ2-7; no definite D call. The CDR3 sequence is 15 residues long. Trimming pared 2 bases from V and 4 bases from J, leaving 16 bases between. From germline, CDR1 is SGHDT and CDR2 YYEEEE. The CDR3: CASSFGNHNKYEQYF. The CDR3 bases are TGTGCCAGCAGCTTTGGGAACCATAACAAATACGAGCAGTACTTC.

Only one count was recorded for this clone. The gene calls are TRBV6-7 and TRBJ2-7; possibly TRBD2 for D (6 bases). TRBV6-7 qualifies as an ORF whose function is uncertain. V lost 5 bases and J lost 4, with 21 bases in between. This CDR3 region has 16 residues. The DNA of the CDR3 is TGTGCCAGCAGTAATAATAAAGCGGGTAGGCAGTACGAGCAGTACTTC. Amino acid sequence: CASSNNKAGRQYEQYF.

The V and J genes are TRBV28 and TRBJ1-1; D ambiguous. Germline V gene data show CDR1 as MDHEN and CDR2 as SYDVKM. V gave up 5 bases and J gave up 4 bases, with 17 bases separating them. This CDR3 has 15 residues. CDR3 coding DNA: TGTGCCAGCAGTCTTCCCAGGAAGTTCGGCACTGAAGCTTTCTTT. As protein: CASSLPRKFGTEAFF.

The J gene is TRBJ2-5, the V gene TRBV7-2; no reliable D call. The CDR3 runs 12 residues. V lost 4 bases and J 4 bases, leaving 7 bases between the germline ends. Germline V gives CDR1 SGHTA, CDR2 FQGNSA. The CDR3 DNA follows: TGTGCCAGCAGCTCGATTGGAGAGACCCAGTACTTC. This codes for CASSSIGETQYF.

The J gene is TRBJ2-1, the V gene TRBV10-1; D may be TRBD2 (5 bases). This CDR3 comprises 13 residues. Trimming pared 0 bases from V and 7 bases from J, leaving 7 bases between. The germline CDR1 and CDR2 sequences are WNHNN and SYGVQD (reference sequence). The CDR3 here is CASSESWENEQFF. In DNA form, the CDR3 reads TGCGCCAGCAGTGAGTCGTGGGAGAATGAGCAGTTCTTC.

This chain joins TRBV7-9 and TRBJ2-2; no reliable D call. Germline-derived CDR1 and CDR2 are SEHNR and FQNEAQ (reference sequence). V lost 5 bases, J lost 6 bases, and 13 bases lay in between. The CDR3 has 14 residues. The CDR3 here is CASSHTLAPGELFF. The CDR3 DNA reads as TGTGCCAGCAGCCACACGTTGGCCCCCGGGGAGCTGTTTTTT.

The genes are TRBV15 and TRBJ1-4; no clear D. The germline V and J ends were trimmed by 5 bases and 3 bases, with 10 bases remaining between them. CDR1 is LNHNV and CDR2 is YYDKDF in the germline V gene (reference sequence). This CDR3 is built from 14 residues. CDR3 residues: CATSLLDANEKLFF. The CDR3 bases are TGTGCCACCAGCCTCTTGGACGCTAATGAAAAACTGTTTTTT.

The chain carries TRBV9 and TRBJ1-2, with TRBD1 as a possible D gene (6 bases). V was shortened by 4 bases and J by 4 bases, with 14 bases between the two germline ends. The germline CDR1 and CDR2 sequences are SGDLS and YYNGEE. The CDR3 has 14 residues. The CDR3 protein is CASSPGGPGYGYTF. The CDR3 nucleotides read TGTGCCAGCAGCCCCGGGGGGCCGGGCTATGGCTACACCTTC. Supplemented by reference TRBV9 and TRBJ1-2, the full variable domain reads DSGVTQTPKHLITATGQRVTLRCSPRSGDLSVYWYQQSLDQGLQFLIQYYNGEERAKGNILERFSAQQFPDLHSELNLSSLELGDSALYFCASSPGGPGYGYTFGSGTRLTVV.

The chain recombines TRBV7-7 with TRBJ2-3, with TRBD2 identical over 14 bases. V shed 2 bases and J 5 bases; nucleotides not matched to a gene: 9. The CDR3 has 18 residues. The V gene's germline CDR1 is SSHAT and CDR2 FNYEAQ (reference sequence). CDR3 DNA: TGTGCCAGCAGCTTACCCCGGGGACTAGCGGGAGTGTTAGATACGCAGTATTTT. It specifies CASSLPRGLAGVLDTQYF.